This T cell receptor beta chain was sequenced during a study of identical twins. Per the germline V gene, CDR1 is MNHEY and CDR2 is SVGEGT. The CDR3 consists of 21 residues. The V gene end was trimmed by 3 bases and the J gene end by 0 bases; junction bases not matched to a gene: 14. Study outcomes and limitations: Among out-of-frame alpha sequences shared by twins, low generation probability occurred in excess. In zero-insertion analyses, partial confounding could arise from invariant MAIT and iNKT cells. Beta clonotypes that were abundant in cord blood contained fewer insertions, a pattern absent from memory repertoires.

Template switching created a universal primer site, and the cDNA included unique molecular identifiers. One entry per CDR3 protein, called by TCRdb with MiXCR from the 5' RACE reads. The data show around 290,000 distinct CDR3 sequences, roughly 9% seen once. This clonotype was seen a few times. Its specificity is unknown. The sample was also linked to a second study, of yellow fever vaccine responses in identical twins.

The chain has TRBV6-2 or TRBV6-3 and TRBJ2-6; 10 positions match TRBD2. The sample comprised CD8+ T cells sorted from blood. The clonotype comes from a woman in her late teens or twenties in good health. CDR3: CASSYARGSGRRYSGANVLTF. The CDR3, as DNA: TGTGCCAGCAGTTATGCCCGGGGTAGCGGGAGGCGTTACTCTGGGGCCAACGTCCTGACTTTC.